This TCR beta chain stems from a study of cytomegalovirus exposure and HLA in healthy donors. Findings and caveats of the study: A few V segments could not be told apart, such as TRBV6-2 and TRBV6-3, and were left out. Most TCR sequences proved rare, with some public TCRs found in many donors.

The CDR3 sequence is 15 residues long. The J segment lost 5 bases and the V segment lost 3 bases, leaving 4 bases of the junction unmatched. CDR1 and CDR2 (germline): KGHSH, LQKENI. The PCR used 60 Vbeta and 13 Jbeta primers. The repertoire was sequenced with immunoSEQ multiplex PCR; TCRdb's copy has only in-frame clones and lacks some. The sample lists around 150,000 clones; just under 65% were seen once. A word on this clone: The target antigen is unknown.

The receptor was isolated from a woman in her sixties in good health and CMV-seropositive. Sequenced material: PBMCs. The chain joins TRBV18 to TRBJ1-6, with 7 bases identical to TRBD1. As DNA, the CDR3 is TGTGCCAGCTCACCGCTCAGGGGGAATAATTCACCCCTCCACTTT. Its protein is CASSPLRGNNSPLHF.